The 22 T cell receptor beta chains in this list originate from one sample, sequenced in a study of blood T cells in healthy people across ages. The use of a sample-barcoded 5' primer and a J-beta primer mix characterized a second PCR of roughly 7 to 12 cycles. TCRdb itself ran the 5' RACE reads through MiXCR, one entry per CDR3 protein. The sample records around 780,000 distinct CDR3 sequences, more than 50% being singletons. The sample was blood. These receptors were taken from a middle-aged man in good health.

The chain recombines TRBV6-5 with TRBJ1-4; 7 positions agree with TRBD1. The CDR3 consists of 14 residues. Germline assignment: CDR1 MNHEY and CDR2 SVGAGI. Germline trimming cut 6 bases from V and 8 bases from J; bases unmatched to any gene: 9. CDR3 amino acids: CASRGTGEQEKLFF. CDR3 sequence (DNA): TGTGCCAGCAGAGGTACAGGGGAACAGGAAAAACTGTTTTTT.

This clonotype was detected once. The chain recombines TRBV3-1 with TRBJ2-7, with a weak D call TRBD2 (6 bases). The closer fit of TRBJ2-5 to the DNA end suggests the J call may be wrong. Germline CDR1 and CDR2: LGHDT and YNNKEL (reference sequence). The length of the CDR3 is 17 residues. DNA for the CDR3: TGTGCCACCATGAGACGGCGTTTCGGAGGGTCGGGAGAGACCCAGTACTTC. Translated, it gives CATMRRRFGGSGETQYF.

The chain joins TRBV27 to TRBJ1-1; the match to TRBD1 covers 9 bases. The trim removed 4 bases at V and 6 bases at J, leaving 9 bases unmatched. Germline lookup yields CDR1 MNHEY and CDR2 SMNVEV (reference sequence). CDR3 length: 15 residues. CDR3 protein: CASSSIYRGLSEAFF. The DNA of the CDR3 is TGTGCCAGCAGTTCCATATACAGGGGGCTCTCTGAAGCTTTCTTT.

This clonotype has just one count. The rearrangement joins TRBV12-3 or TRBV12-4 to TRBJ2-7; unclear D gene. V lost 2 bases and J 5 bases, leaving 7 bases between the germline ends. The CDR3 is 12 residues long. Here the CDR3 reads CASSLSPHEQYF. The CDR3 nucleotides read TGTGCCAGCAGTTTAAGTCCCCACGAGCAGTACTTC.

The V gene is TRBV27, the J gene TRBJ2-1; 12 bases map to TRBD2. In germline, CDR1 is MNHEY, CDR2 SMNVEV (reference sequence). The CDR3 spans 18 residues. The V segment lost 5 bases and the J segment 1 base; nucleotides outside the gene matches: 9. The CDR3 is CASSLIRGLAGSYNEQFF. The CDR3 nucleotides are TGTGCCAGCAGTCTTATAAGAGGACTAGCGGGATCCTACAATGAGCAGTTCTTC.

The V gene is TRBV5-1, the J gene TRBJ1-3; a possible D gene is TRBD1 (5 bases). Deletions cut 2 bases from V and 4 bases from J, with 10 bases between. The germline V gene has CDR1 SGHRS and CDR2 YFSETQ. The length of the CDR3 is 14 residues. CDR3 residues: CASSFQGTGNTIYF. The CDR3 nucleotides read TGCGCCAGCAGCTTCCAGGGAACCGGAAACACCATATATTTT.

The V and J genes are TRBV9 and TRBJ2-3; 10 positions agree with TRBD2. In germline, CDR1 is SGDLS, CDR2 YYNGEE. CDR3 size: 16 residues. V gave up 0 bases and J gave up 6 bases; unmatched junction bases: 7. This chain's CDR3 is CASSVEVAGGFDTQYF. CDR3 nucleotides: TGTGCCAGCAGCGTAGAAGTAGCGGGAGGTTTCGATACGCAGTATTTT.

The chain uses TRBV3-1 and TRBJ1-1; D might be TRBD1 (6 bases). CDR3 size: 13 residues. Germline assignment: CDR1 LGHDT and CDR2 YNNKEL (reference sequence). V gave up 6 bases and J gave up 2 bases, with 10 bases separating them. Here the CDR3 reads CASSTDSNTEAFF. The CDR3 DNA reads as TGTGCCAGCAGTACGGACAGCAACACTGAAGCTTTCTTT.

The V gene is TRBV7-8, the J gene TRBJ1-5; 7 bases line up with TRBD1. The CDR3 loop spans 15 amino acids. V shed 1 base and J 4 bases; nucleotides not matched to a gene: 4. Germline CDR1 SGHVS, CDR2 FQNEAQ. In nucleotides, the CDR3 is TGTGCCAGCAGCTTAGTCGCGGGACAGAATCAGCCCCAGCATTTT. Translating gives CASSLVAGQNQPQHF.

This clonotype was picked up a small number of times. The CDR3 DNA reads TGTGCCAGCAGCGTAGAAAGGGGGCGCACAGATACGCAGTATTTT. It yields the protein CASSVERGRTDTQYF. V gene TRBV9 combines with J gene TRBJ2-3, with TRBD1 identical over 7 bases. Germline V gives CDR1 SGDLS, CDR2 YYNGEE. Unmatched junction bases numbered 2, after V lost 0 bases and J lost 1 base. The CDR3 runs to 15 residues.

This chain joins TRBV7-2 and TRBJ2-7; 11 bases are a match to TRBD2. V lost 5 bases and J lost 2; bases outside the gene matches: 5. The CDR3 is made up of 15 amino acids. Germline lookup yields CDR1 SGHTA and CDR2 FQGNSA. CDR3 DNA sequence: TGTGCCAGCAGCGGAGGACTAGCGGGTCCCTACGAGCAGTACTTC. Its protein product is CASSGGLAGPYEQYF.

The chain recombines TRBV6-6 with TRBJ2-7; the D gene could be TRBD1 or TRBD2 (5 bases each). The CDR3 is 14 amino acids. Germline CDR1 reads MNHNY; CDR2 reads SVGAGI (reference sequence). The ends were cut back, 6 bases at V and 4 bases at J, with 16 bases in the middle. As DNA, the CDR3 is TGTGCCAGCAGCTGGGGGTCCTTCGGGTACGAGCAGTACTTC. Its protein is CASSWGSFGYEQYF.

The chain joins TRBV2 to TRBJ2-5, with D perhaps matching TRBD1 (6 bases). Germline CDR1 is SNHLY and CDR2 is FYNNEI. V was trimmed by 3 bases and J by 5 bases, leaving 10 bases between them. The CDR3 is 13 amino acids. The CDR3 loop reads CASSDTGTETQYF. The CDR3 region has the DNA TGTGCCAGCAGTGATACAGGGACGGAGACCCAGTACTTC.

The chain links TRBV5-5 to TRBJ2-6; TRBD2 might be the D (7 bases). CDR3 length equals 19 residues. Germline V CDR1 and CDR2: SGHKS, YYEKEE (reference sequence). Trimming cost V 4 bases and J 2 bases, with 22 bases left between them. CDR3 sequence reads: CASSPFGGRLGAGANVLTF. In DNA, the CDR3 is TGTGCCAGCAGCCCCTTCGGGGGGCGCTTGGGAGCTGGGGCCAACGTCCTGACTTTC.

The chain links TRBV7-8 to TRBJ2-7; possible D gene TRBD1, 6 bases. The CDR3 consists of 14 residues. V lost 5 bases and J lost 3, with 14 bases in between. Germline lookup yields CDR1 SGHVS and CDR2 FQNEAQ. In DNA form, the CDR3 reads TGTGCCAGCAGCCCTAGGGACAACAACTACGAGCAGTACTTC. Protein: CASSPRDNNYEQYF.

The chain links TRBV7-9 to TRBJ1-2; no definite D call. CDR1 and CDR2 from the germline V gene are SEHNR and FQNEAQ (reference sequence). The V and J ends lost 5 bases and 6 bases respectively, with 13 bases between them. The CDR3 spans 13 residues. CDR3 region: CASSTTAMNGYTF. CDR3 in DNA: TGTGCCAGCAGCACTACAGCTATGAATGGCTACACCTTC.

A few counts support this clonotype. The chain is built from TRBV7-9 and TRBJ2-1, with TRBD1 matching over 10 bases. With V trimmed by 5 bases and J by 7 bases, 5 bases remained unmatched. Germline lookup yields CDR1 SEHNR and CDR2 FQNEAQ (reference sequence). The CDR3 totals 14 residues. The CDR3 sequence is CASSPRTGGNEQFF. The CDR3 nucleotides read TGTGCCAGCAGCCCCAGGACAGGGGGAAATGAGCAGTTCTTC.

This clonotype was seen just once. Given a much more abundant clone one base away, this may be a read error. CDR3 amino acids: CANSPIPLDGKNTEAFF. The CDR3 DNA sequence: TGTGCCAACAGCCCAATACCCCTCGACGGGAAGAACACTGAAGCTTTCTTT. The J gene is TRBJ1-1, the V gene TRBV7-3, with unresolved D. From germline, CDR1 is SGHTA and CDR2 FQGTGA. This CDR3 comprises 17 residues.

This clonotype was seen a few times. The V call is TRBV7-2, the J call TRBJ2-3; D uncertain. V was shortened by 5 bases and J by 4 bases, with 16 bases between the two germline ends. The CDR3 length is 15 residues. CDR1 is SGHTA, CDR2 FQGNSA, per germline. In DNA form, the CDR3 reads TGTGCCAGCAGCCCGGTTACTCTGGGGTCAGATACGCAGTATTTT. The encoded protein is CASSPVTLGSDTQYF.

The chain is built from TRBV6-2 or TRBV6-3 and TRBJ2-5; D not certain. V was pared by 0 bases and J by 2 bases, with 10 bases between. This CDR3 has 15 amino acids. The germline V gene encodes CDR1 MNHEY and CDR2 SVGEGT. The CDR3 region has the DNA TGTGCCAGCAGTTACTCGACATCGGAACAAGAGACCCAGTACTTC. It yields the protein CASSYSTSEQETQYF.

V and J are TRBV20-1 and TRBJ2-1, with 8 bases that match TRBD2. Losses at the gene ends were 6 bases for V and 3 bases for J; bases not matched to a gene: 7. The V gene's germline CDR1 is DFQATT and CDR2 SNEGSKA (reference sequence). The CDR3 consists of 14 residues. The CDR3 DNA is TGCAGTGCCGACCAGCGGGGGTTCTACAATGAGCAGTTCTTC. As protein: CSADQRGFYNEQFF.

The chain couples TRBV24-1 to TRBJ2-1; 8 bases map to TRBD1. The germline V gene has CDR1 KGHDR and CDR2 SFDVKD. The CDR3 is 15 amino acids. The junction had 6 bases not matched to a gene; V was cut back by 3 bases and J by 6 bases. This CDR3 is CATSDRPGGSNEQFF. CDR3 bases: TGTGCCACCAGTGATAGGCCAGGGGGCTCCAATGAGCAGTTCTTC.